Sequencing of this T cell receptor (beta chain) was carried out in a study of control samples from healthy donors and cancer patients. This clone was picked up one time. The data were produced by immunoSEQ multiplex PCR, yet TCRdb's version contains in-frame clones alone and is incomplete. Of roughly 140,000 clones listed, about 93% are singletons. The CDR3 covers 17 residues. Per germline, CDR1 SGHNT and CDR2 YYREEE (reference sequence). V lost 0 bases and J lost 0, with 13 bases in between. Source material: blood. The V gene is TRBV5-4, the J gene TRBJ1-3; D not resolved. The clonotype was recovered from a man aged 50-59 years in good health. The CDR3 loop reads CASSLAGAARSGNTIYF. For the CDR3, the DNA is TGTGCCAGCAGCTTGGCCGGAGCCGCCCGCTCTGGAAACACCATATATTTT.